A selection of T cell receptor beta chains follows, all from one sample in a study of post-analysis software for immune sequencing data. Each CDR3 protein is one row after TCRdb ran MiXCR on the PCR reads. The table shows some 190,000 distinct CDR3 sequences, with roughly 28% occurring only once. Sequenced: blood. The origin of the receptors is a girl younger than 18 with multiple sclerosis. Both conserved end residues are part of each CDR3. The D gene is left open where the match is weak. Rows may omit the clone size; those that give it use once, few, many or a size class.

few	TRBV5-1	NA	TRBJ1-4	CASSPRTALNEKLFF	TGCGCCAGCAGCCCCCGGACAGCATTAAATGAAAAACTGTTTTTT
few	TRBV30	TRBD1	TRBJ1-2	CAWSPGTGPHGYTF	TGTGCCTGGAGTCCCGGGACAGGGCCACATGGCTACACCTTC
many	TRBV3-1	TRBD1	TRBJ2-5	CASSQDSGGAETQYF	TGTGCCAGCAGCCAAGATTCAGGGGGCGCGGAGACCCAGTACTTC
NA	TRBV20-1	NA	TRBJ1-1	CSARQSEAFF	TGCAGTGCCCGGCAATCTGAAGCTTTCTTT
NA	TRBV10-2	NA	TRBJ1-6	CASRELGGASPLHF	TGCGCCAGCAGGGAGTTGGGGGGTGCCTCACCCCTCCACTTT
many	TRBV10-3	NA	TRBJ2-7	CAISESQVTGNEQYF	TGTGCCATCAGTGAGTCACAAGTCACCGGGAACGAGCAGTACTTC
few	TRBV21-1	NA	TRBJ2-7	CASIRQGPYEQYF	TGTGCCAGCATCCGACAGGGCCCCTACGAGCAGTACTTC
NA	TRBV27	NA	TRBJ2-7	CASSLATGPEQYF	TGTGCCAGCAGCTTGGCCACGGGCCCCGAGCAGTACTTC
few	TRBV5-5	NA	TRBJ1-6	CASSWGLAAQNSPLHF	TGTGCCAGCAGCTGGGGGCTGGCAGCACAAAATTCACCCCTCCACTTT
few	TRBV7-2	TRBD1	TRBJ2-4	CASRLGSGTGSKNIQYF	TGTGCCAGCAGACTCGGATCCGGGACAGGGTCCAAAAACATTCAGTACTTC
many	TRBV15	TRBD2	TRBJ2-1	CATGWGGYNEQFF	TGTGCCACCGGTTGGGGGGGCTACAATGAGCAGTTCTTC
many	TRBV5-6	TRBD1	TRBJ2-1	CASSSGTGWNEQFF	TGTGCCAGCAGCTCCGGGACAGGGTGGAATGAGCAGTTCTTC
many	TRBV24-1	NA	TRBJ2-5	CATSDLQFGQETQYF	TGTGCCACCAGTGATTTGCAGTTCGGCCAAGAGACCCAGTACTTC
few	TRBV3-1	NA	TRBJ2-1	CASGRGPLNEQFF	TGTGCCAGCGGGCGGGGGCCACTCAATGAGCAGTTCTTC
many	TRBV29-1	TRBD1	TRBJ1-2	CSARTTTPGQGGYIYGYTF	TGCAGCGCCCGCACCACCACCCCGGGACAGGGGGGTTATATTTATGGCTACACCTTC
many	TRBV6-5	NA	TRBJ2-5	CASKRPGLGVETQYF	TGTGCCAGCAAAAGACCGGGACTCGGGGTCGAGACCCAGTACTTC
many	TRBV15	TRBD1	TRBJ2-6	CATSRGTGILPGANVLTF	TGTGCCACCAGCAGGGGGACAGGGATTCTCCCTGGGGCCAACGTCCTGACTTTC
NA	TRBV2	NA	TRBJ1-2	CASSRDLANYGYTF	TGTGCCAGCAGCCGGGACCTCGCTAACTATGGCTACACCTTC
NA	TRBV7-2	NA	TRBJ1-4	CASSRGTGINEKLFF	TGTGCCAGCAGCCGGGGGACGGGCATTAATGAAAAACTGTTTTTT
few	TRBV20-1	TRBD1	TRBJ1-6	CSASKGQSLNSPLHF	TGCAGTGCTAGCAAGGGACAGAGCCTTAATTCACCCCTCCACTTT
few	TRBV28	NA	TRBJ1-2	CASIPKEPGLLTGGYTF	TGTGCCAGCATCCCGAAGGAGCCGGGACTCTTGACGGGAGGCTACACCTTC
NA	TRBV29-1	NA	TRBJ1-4	CSVVVGTNEKLFF	TGCAGCGTTGTGGTGGGGACTAATGAAAAACTGTTTTTT
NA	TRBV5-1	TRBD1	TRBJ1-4	CASSLGGTGATNEKLFF	TGCGCCAGCAGCTTGGGCGGGACAGGGGCAACTAATGAAAAACTGTTTTTT
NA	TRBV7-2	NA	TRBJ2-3	CASSLARGGAGDTQYF	TGTGCCAGCAGCTTAGCGCGGGGCGGAGCGGGAGATACGCAGTATTTT
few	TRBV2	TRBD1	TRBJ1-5	CASSKGQIDQPQHF	TGTGCCAGCAGTAAGGGACAGATAGATCAGCCCCAGCATTTT
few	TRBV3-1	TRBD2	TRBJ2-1	CASSHQRGIDYNEQFF	TGTGCCAGCAGCCACCAGCGGGGGATAGACTACAATGAGCAGTTCTTC
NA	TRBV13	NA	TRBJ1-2	CASSLVGRLNYGYTF	TGTGCCAGCAGCTTGGTCGGCAGGCTGAACTATGGCTACACCTTC
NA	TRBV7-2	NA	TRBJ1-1	CASSPRRSGTEAFF	TGTGCCAGCAGCCCTCGGAGGTCCGGCACTGAAGCTTTCTTT
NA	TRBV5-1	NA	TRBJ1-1	CASSLFGRTEAFF	TGCGCCAGCAGCTTGTTTGGCAGGACTGAAGCTTTCTTT
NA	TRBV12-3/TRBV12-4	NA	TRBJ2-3	CASNQGSRRADTQYF	TGTGCCAGCAATCAAGGATCCAGGCGGGCAGATACGCAGTATTTT
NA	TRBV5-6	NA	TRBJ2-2	CASSSLWGNAGLFF	TGTGCCAGCAGCTCCCTATGGGGAAACGCGGGGCTGTTTTTT
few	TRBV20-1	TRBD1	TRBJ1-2	CSARWDRDFYTF	TGCAGTGCTAGATGGGACAGGGACTTCTACACCTTC
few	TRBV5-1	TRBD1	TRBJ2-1	CASSSASGTGYNDQFF	TGCGCCAGCAGCAGCGCGTCCGGGACAGGGTACAATGATCAGTTCTTC
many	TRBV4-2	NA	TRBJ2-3	CASTSGGHTDTQYF	TGTGCCAGCACCTCGGGCGGACACACAGATACGCAGTATTTT
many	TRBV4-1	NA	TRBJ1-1	CASSPPLGRERTEAFF	TGCGCCAGCAGCCCCCCCCTGGGCAGGGAGAGGACTGAAGCTTTCTTT
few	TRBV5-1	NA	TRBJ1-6	CASSLRPGVNNSPPHF	TGCGCCAGCAGCTTGAGGCCGGGGGTAAATAATTCACCCCCCCACTTT
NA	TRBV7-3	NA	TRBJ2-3	CASSYGPKAGTDTQYF	TGTGCCAGCAGCTACGGGCCCAAAGCGGGCACAGATACGCAGTATTTT
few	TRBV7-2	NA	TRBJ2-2	CASSSKPVTGELFF	TGTGCCAGCAGCTCGAAACCAGTTACCGGGGAGCTGTTTTTT
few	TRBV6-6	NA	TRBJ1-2	CASSLRARDYGYTF	TGTGCCAGCAGTCTCCGGGCGAGGGACTATGGCTACACCTTC
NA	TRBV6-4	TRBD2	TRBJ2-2	CAAGTSDNTGELFF	TGTGCCGCCGGGACTAGCGACAACACCGGGGAGCTGTTTTTT
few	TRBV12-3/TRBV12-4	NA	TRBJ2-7	CTSSPDITGNYEQYF	TGTACCAGCAGTCCCGACATAACAGGGAACTACGAGCAGTACTTC
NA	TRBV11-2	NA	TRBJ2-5	CASSLQGMRGETQYF	TGTGCCAGCAGCTTACAGGGGATGAGGGGAGAGACCCAGTACTTC
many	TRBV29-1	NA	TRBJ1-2	CSAISHNYGYTF	TGCAGCGCCATCAGCCATAACTATGGCTACACCTTC
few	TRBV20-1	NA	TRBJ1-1	CSARDPGWGTEAFF	TGCAGTGCTAGAGATCCAGGGTGGGGGACTGAAGCTTTCTTT
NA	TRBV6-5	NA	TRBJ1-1	CASSYSMGQGSDTEAFF	TGTGCCAGCAGTTACTCGATGGGGCAGGGGAGTGACACTGAAGCTTTCTTT
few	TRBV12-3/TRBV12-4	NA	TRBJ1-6	CASSLTQGNSPLHF	TGTGCCAGCAGTTTGACTCAGGGTAATTCACCCCTCCACTTT
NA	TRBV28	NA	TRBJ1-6	CASNLFRGSPLHF	TGTGCCAGCAACCTCTTCCGGGGGTCACCCCTCCACTTT
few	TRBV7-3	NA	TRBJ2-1	CASSLTPPGTGKNEQFF	TGTGCCAGCAGCTTAACTCCGCCCGGGACCGGTAAGAATGAGCAGTTCTTC
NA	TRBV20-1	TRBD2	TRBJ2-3	CSATGEIAGGPDTQYF	TGCAGTGCGACCGGAGAAATAGCGGGAGGGCCTGATACGCAGTATTTT
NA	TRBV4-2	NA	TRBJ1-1	CASSQGGSSEAFF	TGTGCCAGCAGCCAAGGGGGCTCGAGTGAAGCTTTCTTT
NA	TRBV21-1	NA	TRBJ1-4	CASPGPGGIATNEKLFF	TGTGCCAGCCCGGGGCCAGGGGGGATTGCAACTAATGAAAAACTGTTTTTT
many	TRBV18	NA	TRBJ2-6	CASSQGSGANVLTF	TGTGCCAGCTCACAGGGGTCCGGGGCCAACGTCCTGACTTTC
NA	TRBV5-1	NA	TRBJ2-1	CASSSGNRASSYNEQFF	TGCGCCAGCAGCTCGGGTAATAGGGCCAGCTCCTACAATGAGCAGTTCTTC
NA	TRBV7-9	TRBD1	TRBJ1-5	CASSPLRGQGNQPQHF	TGTGCCAGCAGTCCCCTTAGGGGGCAGGGCAATCAGCCCCAGCATTTT
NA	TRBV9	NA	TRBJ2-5	CASSQGLGLARLETQYF	TGTGCCAGCAGCCAGGGGCTTGGGCTAGCGCGTTTAGAGACCCAGTACTTC
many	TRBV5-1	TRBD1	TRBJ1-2	CASSSRTGVAGGYTF	TGCGCCAGCAGCTCGAGGACAGGGGTCGCGGGTGGCTACACCTTC
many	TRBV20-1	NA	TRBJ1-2	CSARVPQGYYGYTF	TGCAGTGCTAGAGTCCCGCAGGGGTACTATGGCTACACCTTC
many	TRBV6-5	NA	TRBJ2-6	CASSYSGANVLTF	TGTGCCAGCAGTTACTCTGGGGCCAACGTCCTGACTTTC
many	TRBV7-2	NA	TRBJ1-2	CASSARLGERSYTF	TGTGCCAGCAGCGCGAGGTTGGGGGAGAGAAGCTACACCTTC
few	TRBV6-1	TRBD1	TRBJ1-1	CASSGGGAGTEAFF	TGTGCCAGCAGTGGAGGGGGCGCGGGGACTGAAGCTTTCTTT